What follows are 3 T cell receptor beta chains derived from one specimen sequenced in a study of blood T cell repertoires in COVID-19. TCRdb keeps only in-frame clones here, not all; method: immunoSEQ multiplex PCR. The sample has over 65,000 clones; 75% to 90% are singletons. Sequences were obtained from peripheral blood. The receptors were sampled from a human donor in a cohort sampled during active COVID-19.

The chain carries TRBV18 and TRBJ1-2; D is undetermined. The V end lost 2 bases, the J end lost 2 bases, and 6 bases lay between the germline ends. This CDR3 region has 13 residues. Germline V gives CDR1 KGHSH, CDR2 LQKENI. The DNA for the CDR3 is TGTGCCAGCTCACCAGGAGAGAACTATGGCTACACCTTC. Protein sequence: CASSPGENYGYTF.

The gene calls are TRBV7-2 and TRBJ2-3; 14 nucleotides agree with TRBD2. V lost 5 bases and J lost 6; bases outside the gene matches: 13. CDR1 is SGHTA, CDR2 FQGNSA, per germline. The CDR3 is made up of 18 amino acids. CDR3 protein: CASSPRTSGGSPTDTQYF. The DNA of the CDR3 is TGTGCCAGCAGCCCCCGGACTAGCGGGGGGTCCCCGACTGATACGCAGTATTTT.

The gene calls are TRBV19 and TRBJ2-7, with TRBD1 matching 8 bases. V shed 5 bases, J shed 4 bases, and the junction held 13 bases outside the gene matches. The V gene's germline CDR1 is LNHDA and CDR2 SQIVND (reference sequence). The CDR3 has 16 residues. DNA for the CDR3: TGTGCCAGTAGTCTGAAAGGGAAGGGGACAGGTTACGAGCAGTACTTC. It translates to CASSLKGKGTGYEQYF.